Shown below are 11 T cell receptor beta chains from a single sample sequenced in a study of cytomegalovirus exposure and HLA in healthy donors. Repertoires were generated with immunoSEQ multiplex PCR, while TCRdb's copy carries only in-frame clones and drops some. The sample contains over 120,000 clones, about 91% of which appear only once. The source material was PBMCs. Source of these receptors: a woman aged 18-30 years in good health and CMV-seropositive.

V is TRBV5-8 and J is TRBJ1-1, with a tentative D call TRBD1 (5 bases). V was trimmed by 2 bases and J by 1 base, leaving 15 bases between them. The germline V gene encodes CDR1 SGHTS and CDR2 YDEGEE. This CDR3 is 16 amino acids long. The CDR3 DNA reads TGTGCCAGCAGCTTCGCAGGGCTGCGTTGGAACACTGAAGCTTTCTTT. Translated: CASSFAGLRWNTEAFF.

The chain joins TRBV29-1 to TRBJ1-4, with 7 bases lining up with TRBD1. The junction had 5 bases not matched to a gene; V was cut back by 6 bases and J by 4 bases. Looked up from germline, CDR1 is SQVTM and CDR2 is ANQGSEA. The CDR3 runs 13 residues. This chain's CDR3 is CSVQQGLNEKLFF. DNA for the CDR3: TGCAGCGTCCAACAGGGGCTTAATGAAAAACTGTTTTTT.

This chain joins TRBV28 and TRBJ2-2; TRBD1 might be the D (6 bases). The length of the CDR3 is 14 residues. Trimming pared 7 bases from V and 2 bases from J, leaving 11 bases between. Germline CDR1 is MDHEN and CDR2 is SYDVKM. The DNA of the CDR3 is TGTGCCAGCATCGCAGGGGTCAACACCGGGGAGCTGTTTTTT. It yields the protein CASIAGVNTGELFF.

The genes are TRBV14 and TRBJ2-1; TRBD1 aligns across 7 bases. From germline, CDR1 is SGHDN and CDR2 FVKESK. The CDR3 extends over 11 amino acids. J gave up 13 bases and V 5 bases, and 5 bases lay outside the gene matches. The CDR3 is CASSTDRVQFF. The CDR3, as DNA: TGTGCCAGCAGCACCGACAGGGTACAGTTCTTC.

The chain carries TRBV5-4 and TRBJ1-3, with TRBD1 as a possible D gene (6 bases). Germline V gene data show CDR1 as SGHNT and CDR2 as YYREEE (reference sequence). This CDR3 spans 14 amino acids. Trimming cost V 0 bases and J 8 bases, with 12 bases left between them. The CDR3 region has the DNA TGTGCCAGCAGCTTGGAAACAGGGAGAGACACCATATATTTT. It specifies CASSLETGRDTIYF.

The gene calls are TRBV11-2 and TRBJ2-7; TRBD2 agrees at 9 bases. The CDR3 length is 16 residues. Per germline, CDR1 SGHAT and CDR2 FQNNGV. With 4 bases clipped from V and 3 bases from J, the junction kept 10 bases outside the gene matches. CDR3 sequence: CASSSPTSGAVYEQYF. The CDR3 DNA follows: TGTGCCAGCAGCTCACCGACTAGCGGTGCTGTCTACGAGCAGTACTTC.

The CDR3 protein is CASSLDRVEEKLFF. CDR3 DNA: TGCGCCAGCAGCTTAGACAGGGTTGAGGAAAAACTGTTTTTT. This sequence joins TRBV5-1 and TRBJ1-4; TRBD1 matches at 7 bases. This CDR3 comprises 14 residues. Looked up from germline, CDR1 is SGHRS and CDR2 is YFSETQ. J gave up 8 bases and V 2 bases, and 6 bases lay outside the gene matches. The entire variable domain, with the rest obtained from reference TRBV5-1 and TRBJ1-4, is as follows: KAGVTQTPRYLIKTRGQQVTLSCSPISGHRSVSWYQQTPGQGLQFLFEYFSETQRNKGNFPGRFSGRQFSNSRSEMNVSTLELGDSALYLCASSLDRVEEKLFFGSGTQLSVL.

This clone was picked up many times. This rearrangement joins TRBV6-1 to TRBJ1-5; D is unresolved. Germline assignment: CDR1 MNHNS and CDR2 SASEGT. The length of the CDR3 is 13 residues. Trimming shortened V by 8 bases and J by 0 bases, and 8 bases separated the two germline ends. The CDR3 sequence is CASARVSNQPQHF. The CDR3 region has the DNA TGTGCCAGCGCCCGGGTTAGCAATCAGCCCCAGCATTTT.

The chain employs TRBV18 and TRBJ2-1; D not certain. V was cut by 3 bases and J by 2 bases, with 11 bases left in between. Germline V gene data show CDR1 as KGHSH and CDR2 as LQKENI. The CDR3 covers 15 residues. This CDR3 reads CASSPILGAYNEQFF. CDR3 nucleotides: TGTGCCAGCTCACCGATCCTAGGCGCCTACAATGAGCAGTTCTTC.

The chain has TRBV18 and TRBJ1-1, with a possible D match to TRBD1 (5 bases). V gave up 3 bases and J gave up 4 bases, with 9 bases separating them. The length of the CDR3 is 13 residues. Germline V CDR1 and CDR2: KGHSH, LQKENI. CDR3: CASSPQTVTEAFF. The DNA for the CDR3 is TGTGCCAGCTCACCTCAGACAGTCACTGAAGCTTTCTTT.

This clone was seen just once. V and J are TRBV7-8 and TRBJ1-1; 10 bases map to TRBD1. The CDR3 spans 16 residues. J lost 4 bases, V lost 4 bases, and 9 bases had no gene match. Germline V lookup: CDR1 SGHVS, CDR2 FQNEAQ. CDR3 sequence: CASSSRPGQGITEAFF. The DNA of the CDR3 is TGTGCCAGCAGCTCCCGCCCGGGACAGGGGATCACTGAAGCTTTCTTT.